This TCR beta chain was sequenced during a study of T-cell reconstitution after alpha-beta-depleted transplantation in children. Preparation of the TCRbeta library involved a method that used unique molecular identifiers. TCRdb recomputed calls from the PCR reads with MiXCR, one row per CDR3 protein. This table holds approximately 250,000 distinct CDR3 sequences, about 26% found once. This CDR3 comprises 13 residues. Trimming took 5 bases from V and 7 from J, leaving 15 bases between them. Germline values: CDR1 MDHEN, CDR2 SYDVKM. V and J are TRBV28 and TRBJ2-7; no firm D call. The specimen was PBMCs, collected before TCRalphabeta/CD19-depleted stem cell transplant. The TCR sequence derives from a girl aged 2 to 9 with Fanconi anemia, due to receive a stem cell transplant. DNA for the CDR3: TGTGCCAGCAGTCCGTTTATAGGGCCTGAGCAGTACTTC. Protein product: CASSPFIGPEQYF.